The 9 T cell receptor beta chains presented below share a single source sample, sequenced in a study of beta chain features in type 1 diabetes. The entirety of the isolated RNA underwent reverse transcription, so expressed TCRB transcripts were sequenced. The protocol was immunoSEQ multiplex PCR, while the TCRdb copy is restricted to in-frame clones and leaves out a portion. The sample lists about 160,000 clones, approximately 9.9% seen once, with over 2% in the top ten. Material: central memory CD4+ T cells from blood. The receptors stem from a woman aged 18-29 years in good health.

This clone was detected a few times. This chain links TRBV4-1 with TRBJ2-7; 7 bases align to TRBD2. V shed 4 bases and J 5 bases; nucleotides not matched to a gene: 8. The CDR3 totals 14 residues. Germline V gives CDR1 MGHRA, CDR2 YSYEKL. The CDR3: CASSPATGGHEQYF. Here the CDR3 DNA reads TGCGCCAGCAGCCCAGCCACGGGGGGTCACGAGCAGTACTTC.

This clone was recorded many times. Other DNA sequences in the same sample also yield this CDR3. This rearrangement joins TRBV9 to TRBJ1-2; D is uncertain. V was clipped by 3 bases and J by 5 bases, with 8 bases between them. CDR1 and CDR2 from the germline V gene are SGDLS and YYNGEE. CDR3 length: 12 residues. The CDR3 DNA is TGTGCCAGCAGCGCGTCCTCTTATGGCTACACCTTC. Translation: CASSASSYGYTF.

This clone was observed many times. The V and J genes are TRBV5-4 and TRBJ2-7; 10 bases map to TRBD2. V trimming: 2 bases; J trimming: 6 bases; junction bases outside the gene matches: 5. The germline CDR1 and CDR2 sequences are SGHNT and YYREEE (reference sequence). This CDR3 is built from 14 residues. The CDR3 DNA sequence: TGTGCCAGCAGCTTTTCGGGACTAGCGAGCGAGCAGTACTTC. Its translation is CASSFSGLASEQYF. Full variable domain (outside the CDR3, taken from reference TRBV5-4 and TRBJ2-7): ETGVTQSPTHLIKTRGQQVTLRCSSQSGHNTVSWYQQALGQGPQFIFQYYREEENGRGNFPPRFSGLQFPNYSSELNVNALELDDSALYLCASSFSGLASEQYFGPGTRLTVT.

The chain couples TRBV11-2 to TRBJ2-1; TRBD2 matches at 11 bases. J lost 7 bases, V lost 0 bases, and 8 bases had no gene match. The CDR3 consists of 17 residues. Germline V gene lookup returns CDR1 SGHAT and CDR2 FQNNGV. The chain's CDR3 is CASSLEGVTSGSNEQFF. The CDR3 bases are TGTGCCAGCAGCTTAGAGGGGGTAACTAGCGGGAGTAATGAGCAGTTCTTC.

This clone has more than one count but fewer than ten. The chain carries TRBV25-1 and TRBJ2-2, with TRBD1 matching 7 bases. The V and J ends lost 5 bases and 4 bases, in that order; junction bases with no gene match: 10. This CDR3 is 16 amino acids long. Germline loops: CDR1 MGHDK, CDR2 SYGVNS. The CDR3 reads CASSKEGAAGTGELFF. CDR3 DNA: TGTGCCAGCAGTAAAGAGGGGGCCGCAGGCACCGGGGAGCTGTTTTTT.

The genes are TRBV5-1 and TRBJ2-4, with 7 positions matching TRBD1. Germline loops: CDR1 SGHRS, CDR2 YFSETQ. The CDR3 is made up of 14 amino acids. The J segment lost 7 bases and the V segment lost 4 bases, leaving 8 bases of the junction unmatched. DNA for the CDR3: TGCGCCAGCAGCGCCGGGGACAGCGTTAACATTCAGTACTTC. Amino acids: CASSAGDSVNIQYF.

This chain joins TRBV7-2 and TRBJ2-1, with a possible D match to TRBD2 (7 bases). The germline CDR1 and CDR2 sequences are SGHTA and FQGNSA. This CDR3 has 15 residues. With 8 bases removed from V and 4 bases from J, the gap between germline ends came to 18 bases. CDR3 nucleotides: TGTGCCAGCTCCCAGTGGGGGGGCAATTACAATGAGCAGTTCTTC. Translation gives CASSQWGGNYNEQFF.

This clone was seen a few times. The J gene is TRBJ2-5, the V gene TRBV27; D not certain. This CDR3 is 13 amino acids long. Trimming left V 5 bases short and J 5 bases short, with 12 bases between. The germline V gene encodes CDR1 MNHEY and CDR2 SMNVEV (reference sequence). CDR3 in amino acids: CASSNGVLETQYF. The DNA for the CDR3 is TGTGCCAGCAGTAACGGAGTTCTGGAGACCCAGTACTTC.

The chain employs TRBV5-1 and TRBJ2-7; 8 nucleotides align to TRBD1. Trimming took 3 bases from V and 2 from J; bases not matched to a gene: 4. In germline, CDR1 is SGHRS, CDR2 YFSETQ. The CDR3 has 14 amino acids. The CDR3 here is CASSSWTGTYEQYF. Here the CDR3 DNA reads TGCGCCAGCAGCTCTTGGACAGGGACCTACGAGCAGTACTTC.